The rows below give T cell receptor beta chains drawn from one sample of a study of T cell clones after liver transplantation. This table comes from immunoSEQ multiplex PCR, and its TCRdb copy is limited to in-frame clones, with some not included. The data hold about 99,000 clones, with 80% to 90% observed a single time. The specimen was CD4+ T cells from blood, collected approximately 50 months after liver transplant. Receptors originate from a human patient who received a liver transplant. Certain T cells may be donor cells from the graft. CDR3s include the opening cysteine and the closing phenylalanine or tryptophan. The order of the fields is V gene, D gene, J gene, CDR3 protein. D genes are given only for firm matches.

TRBV6-5	TRBD2	TRBJ2-5	CASSYWTSGEETQYF
TRBV19	NA	TRBJ1-4	CASITTKGTGEKLFF
TRBV6-4	NA	TRBJ2-6	CASSDSGSGANVLTF
TRBV4-1	TRBD1	TRBJ1-1	CASSPGQAQGMNTEAFF
TRBV21-1	NA	TRBJ1-5	CASSTHRGRFNQPQHF
TRBV18	NA	TRBJ2-7	CASSPPSRTAKDEQYF
TRBV6-4	TRBD2	TRBJ2-1	CASSRGLAPNNEQFF
TRBV5-1	TRBD1	TRBJ1-2	CASSLGQGDGYTF
TRBV10-2	NA	TRBJ2-5	CASSVLGQETQYF
TRBV5-1	NA	TRBJ2-2	CASRSTANTGELFF
TRBV6-1	NA	TRBJ1-4	CASRRGQNEKLFF
TRBV18	NA	TRBJ2-1	CASSLAGSNEQFF
TRBV7-3	NA	TRBJ1-1	CASSLRGEDTEAFF
TRBV14	NA	TRBJ1-2	CASSRDGGMYGYTF
TRBV7-6	NA	TRBJ1-1	CANRQAQNTEAFF
TRBV6-5	NA	TRBJ1-5	CASSPGGSGNQPQHF
TRBV18	TRBD1	TRBJ1-5	CASSLQGAGGNQPQHF
TRBV28	TRBD2	TRBJ2-5	CASRHGLAGVETQYF
TRBV5-1	TRBD1	TRBJ2-1	CASSLGGTGSLNEQFF
TRBV11-1	NA	TRBJ2-3	CASSPRHDTADTQYF
TRBV10-2	TRBD2	TRBJ2-5	CASTGRGGTSGEETQYF
TRBV11-2	TRBD2	TRBJ2-1	CASSLGGSGGPSSYNEQFF
TRBV6-5	TRBD1	TRBJ2-7	CASSYYRGSYEQYF
TRBV2	NA	TRBJ1-5	CASSTGGSNQPQHF
TRBV7-7	NA	TRBJ2-1	CASSLAGGAYNEQFF
TRBV6-1	TRBD2	TRBJ2-7	CASIPKTSGYEQYF
TRBV11-2	TRBD1	TRBJ2-1	CASSLGRGREDEQFF
TRBV28	TRBD1	TRBJ2-3	CASSLGRQGTDTQYF
TRBV2	NA	TRBJ1-6	CASRGQSGSYNSPLHF
TRBV18	NA	TRBJ1-2	CASSPLDSQGYTF
TRBV9	NA	TRBJ2-5	CASSGAPLETQYF
TRBV11-2	TRBD1	TRBJ2-7	CASSLGQGNEQYF
TRBV10-2	NA	TRBJ2-4	CASITDYNLAKNIQYF
TRBV5-6	NA	TRBJ2-2	CASSLFTGAAGELFF
TRBV11-2	NA	TRBJ1-3	CASSLIGNTIYF
TRBV19	TRBD1	TRBJ1-5	CASKGTGYSQPQHF
TRBV2	NA	TRBJ1-1	CASSEASHWGEAFF
TRBV6-6	NA	TRBJ2-1	CASSLAGPHNEQFF
TRBV6-5	NA	TRBJ1-1	CASSIVGNTEAFF
TRBV10-3	NA	TRBJ2-3	CAISERDRSDTQYF
TRBV9	NA	TRBJ2-3	CASSAPRVARSTDTQYF